The 11 T cell receptor beta chains below come from one sample, sequenced in a study of shared clonotypes between healthy human individuals. TCRdb's copy holds only in-frame clones and misses some; the assay was immunoSEQ multiplex PCR. This sample carries just over 2,000,000 clones, roughly 94% of them seen once, and the ten largest clones take 1.1%. As defined, naive CD8 cells were CD45RO-negative and positively selected for CCR7, with terminally differentiated effector memory CD45RA+ cells excluded. Sequencing input: naive CD8+ T cells sorted from blood. These receptors were taken from a man between 18 and 29 years old in good health.

The chain recombines TRBV28 with TRBJ2-7, with TRBD1 identical over 7 bases. CDR1 MDHEN and CDR2 SYDVKM come from the germline V gene. This CDR3 is 12 amino acids long. V trimming: 5 bases; J trimming: 7 bases; junction bases outside the gene matches: 5. The DNA of the CDR3 is TGTGCCAGCAGTCCCGGGACAGCTGAGCAGTACTTC. This codes for CASSPGTAEQYF. Together with reference TRBV28 and TRBJ2-7, the CDR3 gives the full variable domain: DVKVTQSSRYLVKRTGEKVFLECVQDMDHENMFWYRQDPGLGLRLIYFSYDVKMKEKGDIPEGYSVSREKKERFSLILESASTNQTSMYLCASSPGTAEQYFGPGTRLTVT.

Concerning this clone: Within the sample, other DNA sequences also encode this same CDR3. V and J are TRBV7-9 and TRBJ1-2; D is perhaps TRBD1 (5 bases). The CDR3 consists of 14 residues. In germline, CDR1 is SEHNR, CDR2 FQNEAQ (reference sequence). V was clipped by 1 base and J by 2 bases, with 8 bases between them. CDR3 coding DNA: TGTGCCAGCAGCTTAGGAGGGACCAACTATGGCTACACCTTC. Translating gives CASSLGGTNYGYTF.

J is TRBJ1-1 and V is TRBV7-9; no clear D. V gave up 0 bases and J gave up 1 base, with 21 bases separating them. CDR1 is SEHNR and CDR2 is FQNEAQ in the germline V gene (reference sequence). The CDR3 covers 19 residues. CDR3 residues: CASSLALIPGFITNTEAFF. The CDR3 DNA follows: TGTGCCAGCAGCTTAGCGCTAATCCCGGGGTTTATAACGAACACTGAAGCTTTCTTT. The variable domain in full, completed from reference TRBV7-9 and TRBJ1-1, reads DTGVSQNPRHKITKRGQNVTFRCDPISEHNRLYWYRQTLGQGPEFLTYFQNEAQLEKSRLLSDRFSAERPKGSFSTLEIQRTEQGDSAMYLCASSLALIPGFITNTEAFFGQGTRLTVV.

For this clone: Other DNA sequences in this sample translate to the same CDR3. The J gene is TRBJ1-2, the V gene TRBV20-1; D uncertain. Germline assignment: CDR1 DFQATT and CDR2 SNEGSKA (reference sequence). CDR3 length: 10 amino acids. With 3 bases removed from V and 3 bases from J, the gap between germline ends came to 2 bases. CDR3 nucleotide sequence: TGCAGTGCTAGGGACTATGGCTACACCTTC. Its translation: CSARDYGYTF.

The chain links TRBV6-6 to TRBJ2-3; possible D gene TRBD1, 5 bases. The CDR3 consists of 16 residues. Trimming took off 4 bases at V and 1 base at J, with 15 bases between the two ends. Germline V gene data show CDR1 as MNHNY and CDR2 as SVGAGI (reference sequence). The CDR3 DNA is TGTGCCAGCAGTTCTCAGGGTGGCGGTGGCACAGATACGCAGTATTTT. The encoded protein is CASSSQGGGGTDTQYF.

The chain recombines TRBV4-1 with TRBJ1-6; TRBD1 might be the D (5 bases). Per the germline V gene, CDR1 is MGHRA and CDR2 is YSYEKL. CDR3 size: 19 residues. Trimming cost V 1 base and J 4 bases, with 20 bases left between them. CDR3 region: CASSQVEVQGLTYNSPLHF. The CDR3 DNA sequence: TGCGCCAGCAGCCAAGTCGAGGTCCAGGGACTCACGTATAATTCACCCCTCCACTTT.

The chain is built from TRBV7-2 and TRBJ2-7; TRBD2 agrees at 9 bases. The CDR3 contains 16 residues. Germline CDR1 reads SGHTA; CDR2 reads FQGNSA. Trimming took 1 base from V and 2 from J; bases not matched to a gene: 6. The CDR3 here is CASSLDSASGAYEQYF. The DNA for the CDR3 is TGTGCCAGCAGCTTAGATTCGGCTAGCGGGGCCTACGAGCAGTACTTC.

This rearrangement joins TRBV4-1 to TRBJ2-7, with D tentatively TRBD1 (5 bases). Germline V lookup: CDR1 MGHRA, CDR2 YSYEKL. The CDR3 contains 15 residues. V lost 0 bases, J lost 3 bases, and 12 bases lay in between. CDR3 loop: CASSQDLTDHYEQYF. The CDR3 DNA is TGCGCCAGCAGCCAAGATCTGACAGACCACTACGAGCAGTACTTC.

The chain couples TRBV28 to TRBJ2-7, with TRBD2 identical over 11 bases. The V gene's germline CDR1 is MDHEN and CDR2 SYDVKM. The CDR3 runs to 16 residues. Trimming cost V 2 bases and J 4 bases; bases outside gene matches: 7. The CDR3 sequence: CASSLLSLAGGYEQYF. The CDR3 DNA reads TGTGCCAGCAGTTTACTATCCCTAGCGGGAGGTTACGAGCAGTACTTC.

V and J are TRBV2 and TRBJ2-5, with 12 bases lining up with TRBD1. V was clipped by 6 bases and J by 5 bases; unmatched bases: 4. The germline V gene has CDR1 SNHLY and CDR2 FYNNEI. This CDR3 is 14 amino acids long. CDR3 sequence (DNA): TGTGCCAGCAGGGGACAGGGGGCGGAGGAGACCCAGTACTTC. It encodes CASRGQGAEETQYF. The whole variable domain, filled in from reference TRBV2 and TRBJ2-5, reads EPEVTQTPSHQVTQMGQEVILRCVPISNHLYFYWYRQILGQKVEFLVSFYNNEISEKSEIFDDQFSVERPDGSNFTLKIRSTKLEDSAMYFCASRGQGAEETQYFGPGTRLLVL.

The V gene is TRBV7-9, the J gene TRBJ1-1; weak D call: TRBD1 (6 bases). The V end lost 4 bases, the J end lost 2 bases, and 11 bases lay between the germline ends. The CDR3 has 14 residues. CDR1 SEHNR and CDR2 FQNEAQ come from the germline V gene (reference sequence). CDR3 loop: CASSSGTFNTEAFF. In DNA, the CDR3 is TGTGCCAGCAGCTCTGGGACATTCAACACTGAAGCTTTCTTT.